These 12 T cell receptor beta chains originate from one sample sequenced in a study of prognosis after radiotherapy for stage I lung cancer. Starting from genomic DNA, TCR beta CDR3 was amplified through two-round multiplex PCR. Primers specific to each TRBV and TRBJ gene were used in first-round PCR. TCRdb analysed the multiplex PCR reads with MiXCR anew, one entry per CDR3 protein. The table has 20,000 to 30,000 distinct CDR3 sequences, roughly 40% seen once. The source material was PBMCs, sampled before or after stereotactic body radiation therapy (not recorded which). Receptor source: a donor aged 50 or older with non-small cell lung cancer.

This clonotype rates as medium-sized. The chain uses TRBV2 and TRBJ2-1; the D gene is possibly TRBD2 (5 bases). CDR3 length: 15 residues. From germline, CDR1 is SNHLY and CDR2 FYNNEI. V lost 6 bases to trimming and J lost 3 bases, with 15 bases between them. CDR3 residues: CASRASSSIYNEQFF. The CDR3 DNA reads TGTGCCAGCAGAGCATCTAGCAGTATCTACAATGAGCAGTTCTTC.

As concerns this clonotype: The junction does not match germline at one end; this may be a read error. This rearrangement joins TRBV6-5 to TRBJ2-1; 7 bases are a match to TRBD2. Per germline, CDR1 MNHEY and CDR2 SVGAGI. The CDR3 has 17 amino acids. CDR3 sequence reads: CASSYTPLAVVYNEQFF. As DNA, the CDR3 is TGTGCCAGCAGTTACACCCCTCTAGCGGTAGTGTACAATGAGCAATTCTTC.

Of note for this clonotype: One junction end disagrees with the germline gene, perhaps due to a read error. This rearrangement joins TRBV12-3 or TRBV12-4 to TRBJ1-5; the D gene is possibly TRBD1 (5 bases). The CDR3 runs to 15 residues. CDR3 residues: CSSSYTTVINQPQHF. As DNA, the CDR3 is TGTTCCAGCAGTTATACGACAGTGATCAATCAGCCCCAGCATTTT.

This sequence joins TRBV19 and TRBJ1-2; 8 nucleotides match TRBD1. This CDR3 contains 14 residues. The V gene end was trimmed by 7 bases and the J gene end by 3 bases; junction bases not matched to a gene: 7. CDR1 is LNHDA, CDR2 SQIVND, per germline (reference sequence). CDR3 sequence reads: CASTPDRAYYGYTF. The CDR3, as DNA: TGTGCCAGTACACCGGACAGGGCGTACTATGGCTACACCTTC.

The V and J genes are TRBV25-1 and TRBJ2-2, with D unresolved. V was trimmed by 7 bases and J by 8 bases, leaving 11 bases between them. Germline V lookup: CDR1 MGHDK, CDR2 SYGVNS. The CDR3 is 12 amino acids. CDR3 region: CASTAGRGELFF. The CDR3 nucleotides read TGTGCCAGCACAGCAGGCCGGGGGGAGCTGTTTTTT.

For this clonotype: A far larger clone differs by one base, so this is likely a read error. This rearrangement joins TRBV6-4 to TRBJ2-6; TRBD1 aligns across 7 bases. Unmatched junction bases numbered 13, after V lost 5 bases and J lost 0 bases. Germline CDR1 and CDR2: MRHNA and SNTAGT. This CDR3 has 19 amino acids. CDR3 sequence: CASSFLQGFSTSGANVLTF. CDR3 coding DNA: TGTGCCAGCAGTTTCCTACAGGGGTTTTCAACCTCTGGGGCCAACGTCCTGACTTTC.

The CDR3 nucleotides read TGTGCCACCATTTATTTGGGACAGGGGTGGAGGACAGATACGCAGTATTTT. This translates into CATIYLGQGWRTDTQYF. This chain links TRBV24-1 with TRBJ2-3, with 10 bases identical to TRBD1. The CDR3 is made up of 17 amino acids. CDR1 and CDR2 (germline): KGHDR, SFDVKD. Trimming at V came to 8 bases and at J to 3 bases, leaving 13 bases not matched to a gene.

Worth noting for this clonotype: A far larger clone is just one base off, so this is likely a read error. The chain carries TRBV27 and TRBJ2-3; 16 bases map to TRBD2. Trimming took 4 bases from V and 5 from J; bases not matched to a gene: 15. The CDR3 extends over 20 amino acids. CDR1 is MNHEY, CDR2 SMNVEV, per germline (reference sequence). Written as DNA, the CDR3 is TGTGCCAGCAGTTCGACAGGCAAGGGACTAGCGGGAGGGCCTAAAGATACGCAGTATTTT. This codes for CASSSTGKGLAGGPKDTQYF.

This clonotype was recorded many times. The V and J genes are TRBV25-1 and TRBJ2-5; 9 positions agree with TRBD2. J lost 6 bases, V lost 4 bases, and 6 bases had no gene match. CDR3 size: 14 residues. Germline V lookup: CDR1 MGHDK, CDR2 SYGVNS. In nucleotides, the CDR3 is TGTGCCAGCAGTGTCAGCGGGAGGAGTAAGACCCAGTACTTC. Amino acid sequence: CASSVSGRSKTQYF.

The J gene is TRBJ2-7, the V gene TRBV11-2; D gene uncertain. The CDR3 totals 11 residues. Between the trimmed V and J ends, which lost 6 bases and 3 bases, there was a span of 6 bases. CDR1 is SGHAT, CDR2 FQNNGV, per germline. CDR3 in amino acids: CASRKHYEQYF. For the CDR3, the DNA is TGTGCCAGCAGAAAACACTACGAGCAGTACTTC.

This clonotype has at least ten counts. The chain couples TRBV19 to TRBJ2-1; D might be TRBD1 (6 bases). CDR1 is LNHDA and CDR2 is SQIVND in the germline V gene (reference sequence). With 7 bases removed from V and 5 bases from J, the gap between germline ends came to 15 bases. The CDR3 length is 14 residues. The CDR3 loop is CASIRSWTDNEQFF. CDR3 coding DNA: TGTGCCAGTATCCGATCCTGGACAGACAATGAGCAGTTCTTC.

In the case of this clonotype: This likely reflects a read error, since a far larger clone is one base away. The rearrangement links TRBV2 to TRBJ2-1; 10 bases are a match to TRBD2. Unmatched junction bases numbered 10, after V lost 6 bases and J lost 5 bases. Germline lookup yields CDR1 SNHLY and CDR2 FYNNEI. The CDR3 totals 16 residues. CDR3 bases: TGTGCCAGCAGCGCGGCGGGACTAGCGACGAACAATGAGCAGTTCTTC. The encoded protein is CASSAAGLATNNEQFF.